Sequencing of this T cell receptor beta chain was carried out in a study of control samples from healthy donors and cancer patients (dated by TCRdb to the early 2020s). As for this clone: No antigen is known for it. No base qualities exist here, and no much larger clone lies one base off it.

The library was obtained by the immunoSEQ multiplex PCR assay. Drawn from immuneACCESS, this table holds only the in-frame rearrangements with V and J called that TCRdb kept. Clones are partly lost; checked studies trace under half to an unresolved V gene and leave the rest unexplained. The sample table shows more than 95,000 clones, and roughly 87% are seen once. Of the sample, around 2% is held by the ten largest clones. The junction shows trimming of 1 base on V and 7 bases on J, plus 13 bases between the germline ends. The CDR3 sequence holds 14 residues, the cysteine and phenylalanine included. Only CDR3 DNA remains: 42 bases, in frame from the first base. Sequences MDHEN (CDR1) and SYDVKM (CDR2) are obtained from the germline V gene.

The rearranged chain carries TRBV28 and TRBJ1-2; TRBD1 is possibly the D segment (6 matching bases). The specimen sequenced was blood. The TCR originated in a man between 18 and 29 years old in good health. Here the CDR3 is given as CASSLYREGGGYTF. The sequenced DNA is TGTGCCAGCAGTTTATACAGGGAGGGTGGTGGCTACACCTTC.